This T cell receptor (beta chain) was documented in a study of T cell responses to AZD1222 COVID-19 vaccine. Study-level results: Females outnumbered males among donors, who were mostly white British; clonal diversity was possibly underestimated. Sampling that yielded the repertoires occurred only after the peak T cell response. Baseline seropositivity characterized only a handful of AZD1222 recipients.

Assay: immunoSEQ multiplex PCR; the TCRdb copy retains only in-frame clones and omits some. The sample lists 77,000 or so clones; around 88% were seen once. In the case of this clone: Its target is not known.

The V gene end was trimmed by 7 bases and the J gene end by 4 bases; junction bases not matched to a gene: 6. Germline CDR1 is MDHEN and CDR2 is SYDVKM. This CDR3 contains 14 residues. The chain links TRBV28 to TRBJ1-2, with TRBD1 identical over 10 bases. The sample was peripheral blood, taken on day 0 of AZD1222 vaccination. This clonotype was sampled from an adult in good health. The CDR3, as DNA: TGTGCCAGCACCCGGGGACAGGGGAGCTATGGCTACACCTTC. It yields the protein CASTRGQGSYGYTF.